The clone carrying this T cell receptor beta chain appeared a few times. The sample comes from a study of Ad26.COV2.S vaccination and SARS-CoV-2 variants. The wider study: By the intramuscular route, Ad26.COV2.S was given once, or twice 56 days apart.

Treatment indicated: roughly 18 received Ad26.COV2.S at low or high dose, single or two shots; about 5 received placebo; per-sample allocation not given. It was on day 63 after the first vaccine or placebo injection that samples were taken. Recruitment in Boston yielded a donor of adult age, 18-55 years. It was Wuhan-strain SARS-CoV-2 spike that the Ad26 vaccine vector expressed. The data were produced by immunoSEQ multiplex PCR, yet TCRdb's version contains in-frame clones alone and is incomplete. The repertoire holds about 680,000 clones, with more than 70% as singletons. The V segment lost 2 bases and the J segment 5 bases; nucleotides outside the gene matches: 2. Germline CDR1 is MNHNS and CDR2 is SASEGT. The CDR3 loop spans 13 amino acids.

This receptor was obtained from a person aged 18-60 years who received the Ad26.COV2.S COVID-19 vaccine or a placebo. Here the sequenced sample was peripheral blood, taken in a trial of Ad26.COV2.S vaccine versus placebo. V and J are TRBV6-1 and TRBJ1-2; 7 bases fit TRBD1. This chain's CDR3 is CASSELQGYGYTF. CDR3 sequence (DNA): TGTGCCAGCAGTGAACTACAGGGGTATGGCTACACCTTC.